A selection of T cell receptor beta chains follows, all from one sample in a study of cytomegalovirus exposure and HLA in healthy donors. Method: immunoSEQ multiplex PCR; TCRdb's copy keeps in-frame clones and lacks some. The sample includes around 150,000 clones, about four fifths of them seen just once. Sequencing was carried out using PBMCs. Receptors originate from a man aged 45-65 years in good health and CMV-seropositive. CDR3s include the opening cysteine and the closing phenylalanine or tryptophan. A D gene is named only where the DNA matches it firmly. Only some rows state a clone size, as once, few, many or a class for expanded clones.

TRBV5-6	.	TRBJ2-7	once	TGTGCCAGCAGCTTGGCCCAAGACTACTACGAGCAGTACTTC	CASSLAQDYYEQYF
TRBV5-1	TRBD1	TRBJ2-3	once	TGCGCCAGCAGCTTAGGACAGGGGGCAGATACGCAGTATTTT	CASSLGQGADTQYF
TRBV25-1	.	TRBJ2-7	few	TGTGCCAGCAGTGAGCTGGACAGAAAGTACGTCGAGCAGTACTTC	CASSELDRKYVEQYF
TRBV6-1	.	TRBJ1-2	.	TGTGCCAGCAGTGAAAATAGGGAGGTTCCCACCTTC	CASSENREVPTF
TRBV7-6	TRBD1	TRBJ2-1	few	TGTGCCAGCAGCTGGGGGGCAGGGGGCATTTGGTTCTTC	CASSWGAGGIWFF
TRBV7-8	.	TRBJ2-3	.	TGTGCCAGCACCCTTATGTGGAAGGGGGACACGCAGTATTTT	CASTLMWKGDTQYF
TRBV9	TRBD1	TRBJ2-7	.	TGTGCCAGCAGCAGACGATCGGGACAGGGTAACGACGAGCAGTACTTC	CASSRRSGQGNDEQYF
TRBV14	TRBD1	TRBJ2-5	.	TGTGCCAGCAGCCCCTGGACAGGCGGGGAGACCCAGTACTTC	CASSPWTGGETQYF
TRBV29-1	TRBD2	TRBJ2-3	.	TGCAGCGTTGACTTAGCGGGAGGAGGTACGCAGTATTTT	CSVDLAGGGTQYF
TRBV29-1	.	TRBJ2-2	.	TGCAGCGTTGTAGGCGGGGCCCTGAACACCGGGGAGCTGTTTTTT	CSVVGGALNTGELFF
TRBV9	TRBD2	TRBJ2-2	.	TGTGCCAGCAGCGTCGGGACTAGCGGTCAAGGGGAGCTGTTTTTT	CASSVGTSGQGELFF
TRBV15	TRBD1	TRBJ2-2	few	TGTGCCACCAGCCGGGACAGAAACACCGGGGAGCTGTTTTTT	CATSRDRNTGELFF
TRBV27	.	TRBJ1-4	.	TGTGCCAGCAGTTCCCAATTTAGCACGGGTGAAAAACTGTTTTTT	CASSSQFSTGEKLFF
TRBV29-1	.	TRBJ1-4	.	TGCAGCGCTATCATCACCCGGGGGAATGAAAAACTGTTTTTT	CSAIITRGNEKLFF
TRBV28	TRBD1	TRBJ1-1	few	TGTGCCAGCAGTTTAGTGATTTCGGACAGAACGAGGGGGCCCAACACTGAAGCTTTCTTT	CASSLVISDRTRGPNTEAFF
TRBV11-2	.	TRBJ2-2	.	TGTGCCAGCAGCTCCCGGACAGCGAACACCGGGGAGCTGTTTTTT	CASSSRTANTGELFF
TRBV7-2	TRBD2	TRBJ2-5	few	TGTGCCAGCAGCTTGCAGAGCGGGAGCGGTGAGACCCAGTACTTC	CASSLQSGSGETQYF
TRBV7-8	.	TRBJ1-3	.	TGTGCCAGCAGCTTAACTCGGGCAGGGTCTAGGTCTGGAAACACCATATATTTT	CASSLTRAGSRSGNTIYF
TRBV19	TRBD1	TRBJ2-1	.	TGTGCCAGTAGTATCACAGGGGGCGTCTACCAGTTCTTC	CASSITGGVYQFF